The clone carrying this T cell receptor (beta chain) was recorded many times. The sample is drawn from a study of Graves' ophthalmopathy and Graves' hyperthyroidism. Amplifying from RNA transcripts, the study obtained TCR beta CDR3 regions. HTBI-primed first-round RT-PCR preceded second-round multiplex PCR. TCRdb fed the multiplex PCR reads into MiXCR, producing one record per CDR3 protein. The sample holds some 350,000 distinct CDR3 sequences, about 18% seen once. Trimming took 8 bases from V and 7 from J; bases not matched to a gene: 6. Looked up from germline, CDR1 is MDHEN and CDR2 is SYDVKM. The CDR3 is made up of 15 amino acids. Fresh peripheral blood (approximately 9.2 ml) yielded the PBMCs.

The sequenced sample consisted of peripheral blood. V and J are TRBV28 and TRBJ2-2; 14 nucleotides line up with TRBD2. This TCR came from an adult woman with stable Graves' hyperthyroidism. DNA of the CDR3: TGTGCCAGCCGACTAGCGGGAGGGCCAGTCGGGGAGCTGTTTTTT. Translated, it gives CASRLAGGPVGELFF.